One and the same sample provided the 14 T cell receptor beta chains below, sequenced in a study of T-cell reconstitution after alpha-beta-depleted transplantation in children (dated by TCRdb to 2016 to 2018). The library was built by means of PCR. Sequenced on an Illumina HiSeq 2500. To normalize quantification of the TCRbeta repertoire, the TCR libraries were built with molecular barcoding that relied on unique molecular identifiers. TCRdb reran the public reads through fastp at Q25 and MiXCR, keeping productive beta chains. CDR3 protein duplicates are merged, each entry listing the most common genes and DNA. The sample table records nearly 550,000 distinct CDR3 sequences; around 17% of these occur just once. The ten top clones hold roughly 3.3% of the sample. The specimen comprised PBMCs from the stem cell graft donor, sampled from the stem cell graft. Receptor source: a human donor who donated a stem cell graft to a child with acute lymphoblastic leukemia.

This clonotype has more than one count but fewer than ten. The rearrangement links TRBV11-2 to TRBJ1-3, with D possibly being TRBD1 (6 bases). Germline assignment: CDR1 SGHAT and CDR2 FQNNGV. The CDR3 sequence is 18 residues long. V lost 4 bases and J lost 0, with 19 bases in between. Here the CDR3 reads CASSSPGQGSRSGNTIYF. The CDR3, as DNA: TGTGCCAGCAGCTCACCGGGACAAGGTTCACGCTCTGGAAACACCATATATTTT.

V usage is TRBV3-1 and J usage is TRBJ2-1; D perhaps matches TRBD2 (5 bases). In germline, CDR1 is LGHDT, CDR2 YNNKEL (reference sequence). V shed 4 bases and J shed 6 bases, with 19 bases lying between them. The CDR3 has 16 amino acids. The chain's CDR3 is CASSPRRSLNFNEQFF. In DNA, the CDR3 is TGTGCCAGCAGCCCCCGGAGGAGCCTGAACTTCAATGAGCAGTTCTTC.

The CDR3 DNA reads as TGTGCCAGCAGCCAAGGGTACAGAAAAGAGACCCAGTACTTC. Translation gives CASSQGYRKETQYF. The V gene is TRBV3-1, the J gene TRBJ2-5; no clear D. Germline V gene lookup returns CDR1 LGHDT and CDR2 YNNKEL (reference sequence). Trimming left V 1 base short and J 3 bases short, with 9 bases between. The CDR3 has 14 amino acids.

This clonotype has just a few counts. This sequence joins TRBV12-3 or TRBV12-4 and TRBJ2-2; perhaps TRBD1 as D (7 bases). Trimming cost V 6 bases and J 3 bases, with 17 bases left between them. There are 16 residues in the CDR3. The chain's CDR3 is CASRPPQGDYTGELFF. In DNA form, the CDR3 reads TGTGCCAGCAGACCTCCTCAGGGGGACTACACCGGGGAGCTGTTTTTT.

The chain carries TRBV5-1 and TRBJ2-7; D uncertain. The CDR3 is made up of 11 amino acids. The V and J ends lost 2 bases and 5 bases respectively, with 5 bases between them. The germline CDR1 and CDR2 sequences are SGHRS and YFSETQ. CDR3 protein: CASSFFNEQYF. The CDR3 DNA follows: TGCGCCAGCAGCTTCTTCAACGAGCAGTACTTC.

This chain uses TRBV18 with TRBJ1-4; no firm D call. Per the germline V gene, CDR1 is KGHSH and CDR2 is LQKENI. V shed 3 bases and J shed 2 bases, with 7 bases lying between them. CDR3 length equals 14 residues. In DNA form, the CDR3 reads TGTGCCAGCTCACCGGGAGACACTAATGAAAAACTGTTTTTT. Its protein is CASSPGDTNEKLFF.

This clonotype occurred a few times. V and J are TRBV6-5 and TRBJ1-2; D possibly corresponds to TRBD1 (6 bases). V dropped 7 bases and J dropped 4 bases, with 10 bases sitting between them. This CDR3 has 12 amino acids. Germline CDR1 reads MNHEY; CDR2 reads SVGAGI. The CDR3 reads CASKGRGYGYTF. The CDR3 DNA is TGTGCCAGCAAAGGCAGGGGCTATGGCTACACCTTC.

The gene calls are TRBV4-1 and TRBJ2-3; D is possibly TRBD1 or TRBD2 (5 bases each). Trimming pared 0 bases from V and 4 bases from J, leaving 8 bases between. The germline V gene has CDR1 MGHRA and CDR2 YSYEKL. The CDR3 is 14 amino acids. As DNA, the CDR3 is TGCGCCAGCAGCCAAGATGTGGGACCAGATACGCAGTATTTT. It encodes CASSQDVGPDTQYF.

This chain uses TRBV5-1 with TRBJ2-2; 8 bases agree with TRBD2. This CDR3 has 19 residues. V lost 0 bases to trimming and J lost 6 bases; unmatched junction nucleotides: 16. Germline V lookup: CDR1 SGHRS, CDR2 YFSETQ. The CDR3 spells CASSLELGATGGPAGELFF. CDR3 sequence (DNA): TGCGCCAGCAGCTTGGAGTTGGGCGCGACGGGAGGGCCGGCCGGGGAGCTGTTTTTT.

This clonotype was observed a handful of times. This chain joins TRBV7-9 and TRBJ2-7, with D uncertain. Germline-derived CDR1 and CDR2 are SEHNR and FQNEAQ (reference sequence). V lost 6 bases, J lost 4 bases, and 10 bases lay in between. This CDR3 comprises 12 residues. CDR3 nucleotides: TGTGCCAGCAGTCGACACTTGTACGAGCAGTACTTC. This encodes CASSRHLYEQYF.

This chain links TRBV7-8 with TRBJ1-3; 7 nucleotides align to TRBD1. There are 14 residues in the CDR3. Trimming at V came to 4 bases and at J to 2 bases, leaving 2 bases not matched to a gene. Germline V gives CDR1 SGHVS, CDR2 FQNEAQ. DNA for the CDR3: TGTGCCAGCAGCTCTGACAGGGCTGGAAACACCATATATTTT. Its translation: CASSSDRAGNTIYF.

This chain joins TRBV12-3 or TRBV12-4 and TRBJ1-6; perhaps TRBD1 as D (5 bases). V shed 2 bases and J shed 9 bases, with 11 bases lying between them. CDR3 length equals 14 residues. Written as DNA, the CDR3 is TGTGCCAGCAGTTTATTGGGACTAGCTTCACCCCTCCACTTT. It translates to CASSLLGLASPLHF.

The rearrangement links TRBV11-2 to TRBJ2-3; 8 positions match TRBD2. J was trimmed by 0 bases and V by 5 bases; bases with no gene match: 13. The length of the CDR3 is 18 residues. Per germline, CDR1 SGHAT and CDR2 FQNNGV. CDR3 nucleotide sequence: TGTGCCAGCAGCCAACCGCGCACTAGCGGAGGGAGCACAGATACGCAGTATTTT. Translating it yields CASSQPRTSGGSTDTQYF.

This sequence joins TRBV21-1 and TRBJ2-3; the table's D call, TRBD2, has no DNA check behind it. TRBV21-1 is a recognized pseudogene. The length of the CDR3 is 18 residues. The CDR3 DNA follows: TGTGCCAGCAGCAAACCCCCCCGGGACTCAAAAGAGTCAGATACGCAGTATTTT. Residues: CASSKPPRDSKESDTQYF.